These 13 T cell receptor beta chains originate from one sample sequenced in a study of cytomegalovirus exposure and HLA in healthy donors. PCR used 60 Vbeta primers and 13 Jbeta primers. Profiled with immunoSEQ multiplex PCR; TCRdb holds only in-frame clones, not every one. The repertoire includes 85,000 to 130,000 clones, more than 65% of them detected once, and under 8% sits in the top ten. The sample comprised PBMCs. The receptors originated from a woman aged 50 to 60 in good health and CMV-seropositive.

V and J are TRBV29-1 and TRBJ1-2, with TRBD1 as a possible D gene (6 bases). The CDR3 loop spans 15 amino acids. Germline CDR1 SQVTM, CDR2 ANQGSEA. V dropped 3 bases and J dropped 2 bases, with 16 bases sitting between them. DNA for the CDR3: TGCAGCGTTGATCGGGACAAGGGGGGGAACTATGGCTACACCTTC. It encodes CSVDRDKGGNYGYTF.

V is TRBV10-3 and J is TRBJ1-1; D not resolved. V dropped 8 bases and J dropped 0 bases, with 13 bases sitting between them. CDR1 and CDR2 (germline): ENHRY, SYGVKD. CDR3 size: 14 residues. The CDR3 bases are TGTGCCATCGGTCAGCGCAACGTGAACACTGAAGCTTTCTTT. Protein product: CAIGQRNVNTEAFF.

This CDR3 reads CASSKGRGFGQPQHF. The CDR3 DNA reads TGTGCCAGCAGCAAAGGGAGGGGGTTTGGTCAGCCCCAGCATTTT. The chain combines TRBV28 with TRBJ1-5, with D possibly matching TRBD1 (6 bases). The CDR3 covers 15 residues. V shed 6 bases and J shed 6 bases, with 18 bases lying between them. Germline CDR1 MDHEN, CDR2 SYDVKM.

This chain links TRBV28 with TRBJ1-2; no firm D call. V was cut by 1 base and J by 7 bases, with 10 bases left in between. CDR3 size: 13 residues. Germline loops: CDR1 MDHEN, CDR2 SYDVKM. CDR3: CASSLSQLRGYTF. CDR3 nucleotide sequence: TGTGCCAGCAGTTTATCTCAGTTACGTGGCTACACCTTC.

The chain employs TRBV7-9 and TRBJ1-4; tentatively, D is TRBD1 (6 bases). The germline CDR1 and CDR2 sequences are SEHNR and FQNEAQ (reference sequence). The CDR3 spans 17 residues. Trimming removed 0 bases from V and 2 bases from J, with 13 bases in between. The CDR3 nucleotides read TGTGCCAGCAGCTTAGCGCGGGGGGGCCGGACTAATGAAAAACTGTTTTTT. Encoded protein: CASSLARGGRTNEKLFF. The full variable domain, rest sourced from reference TRBV7-9 and TRBJ1-4, is DTGVSQNPRHKITKRGQNVTFRCDPISEHNRLYWYRQTLGQGPEFLTYFQNEAQLEKSRLLSDRFSAERPKGSFSTLEIQRTEQGDSAMYLCASSLARGGRTNEKLFFGSGTQLSVL.

The CDR3 nucleotides are TGTGCCAGCAGTGAGACAGCCTATGGCTACACCTTC. It yields the protein CASSETAYGYTF. This chain uses TRBV6-1 with TRBJ1-2, with a weak D call TRBD1 (5 bases). The V gene's germline CDR1 is MNHNS and CDR2 SASEGT. The V gene lost 3 bases and the J gene lost 4 bases, with 6 bases spanning the gap. The CDR3 is 12 amino acids.

As to this clone: One end of the junction fails to match germline, which may point to a read error. CDR3 protein: CASSVSEGAEWGYTF. The CDR3 coding sequence is TGTGCCAGCAGTGTAAGCGAGGGGGCTGAATGGGGCTACACCTTC. V usage is TRBV10-3 and J usage is TRBJ1-2; TRBD1 agrees at 7 bases. The CDR3 totals 15 residues. CDR1 is ENHRY, CDR2 SYGVKD, per germline.

This chain connects TRBV5-1 to TRBJ1-2; tentative D call: TRBD1 (5 bases). Trimming stripped 3 bases from V and 6 bases from J, with 12 bases between. Germline V lookup: CDR1 SGHRS, CDR2 YFSETQ. The length of the CDR3 is 13 residues. CDR3 DNA sequence: TGCGCCAGCAGCTGGGACGGAGGGGATGGCTACACCTTC. It is translated as CASSWDGGDGYTF.

This rearrangement joins TRBV6-1 to TRBJ1-5; D gene uncertain. The V gene's germline CDR1 is MNHNS and CDR2 SASEGT. The CDR3 covers 12 residues. V gave up 4 bases and J gave up 5 bases, with 6 bases separating them. The CDR3 DNA follows: TGTGCCAGCAGTGGGAGTGATCAGCCCCAGCATTTT. As protein: CASSGSDQPQHF.

The rearrangement joins TRBV7-9 to TRBJ1-2; D is unclear. V lost 1 base, J lost 4 bases, and 10 bases lay in between. The CDR3 is 14 amino acids. The germline V gene has CDR1 SEHNR and CDR2 FQNEAQ (reference sequence). The CDR3: CASSLVSGFYGYTF. The CDR3 bases are TGTGCCAGCAGCTTAGTTTCCGGGTTCTATGGCTACACCTTC. The full variable domain, its missing parts supplied by reference TRBV7-9 and TRBJ1-2, is DTGVSQNPRHKITKRGQNVTFRCDPISEHNRLYWYRQTLGQGPEFLTYFQNEAQLEKSRLLSDRFSAERPKGSFSTLEIQRTEQGDSAMYLCASSLVSGFYGYTFGSGTRLTVV.

Comment on this clone: It is likely a read error: a sequence one base away is far more abundant. This sample includes further DNA sequences coding for the same CDR3. The J gene is TRBJ1-1, the V gene TRBV7-2; no reliable D call. Germline V lookup: CDR1 SGHTA, CDR2 FQGNSA. The CDR3 has 11 amino acids. The CDR3 region has the DNA TGTGCCAGCGGGCTGAACACTGAAGCTTTTTTT. Its translation: CASGLNTEAFF.

The V call is TRBV2, the J call TRBJ2-7; D is unresolved. The CDR3 runs 12 residues. The germline V and J ends were trimmed by 6 bases and 5 bases, with 11 bases remaining between them. From germline, CDR1 is SNHLY and CDR2 FYNNEI. In DNA form, the CDR3 reads TGTGCCAGCAGGGTTACTATGGACGAGCAGTACTTC. It is translated as CASRVTMDEQYF.

The rearrangement links TRBV29-1 to TRBJ1-3, with no clear D. The CDR3 extends over 12 amino acids. CDR1 and CDR2 (germline): SQVTM, ANQGSEA. Trimming stripped 4 bases from V and 4 bases from J, with 8 bases between. CDR3 coding DNA: TGCAGCGTTGGCCTACGGGGAAACACCATATATTTT. Amino acid sequence: CSVGLRGNTIYF.